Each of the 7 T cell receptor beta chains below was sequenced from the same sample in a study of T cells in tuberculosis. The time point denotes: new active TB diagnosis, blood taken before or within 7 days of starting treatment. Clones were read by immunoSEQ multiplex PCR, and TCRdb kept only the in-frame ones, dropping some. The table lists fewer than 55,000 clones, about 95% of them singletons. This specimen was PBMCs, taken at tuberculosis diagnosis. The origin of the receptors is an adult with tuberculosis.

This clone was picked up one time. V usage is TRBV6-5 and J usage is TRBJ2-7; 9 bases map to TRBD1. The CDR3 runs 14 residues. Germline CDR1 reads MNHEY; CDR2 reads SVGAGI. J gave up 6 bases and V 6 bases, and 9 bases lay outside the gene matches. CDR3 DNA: TGTGCCAGCAGACGAACGGACAGGGGAGGCGAGCAGTACTTC. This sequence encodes CASRRTDRGGEQYF.

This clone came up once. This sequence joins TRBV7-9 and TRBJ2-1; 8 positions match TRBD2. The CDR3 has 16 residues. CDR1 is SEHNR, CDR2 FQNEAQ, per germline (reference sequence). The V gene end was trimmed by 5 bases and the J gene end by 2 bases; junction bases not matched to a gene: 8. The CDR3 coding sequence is TGTGCCAGCAGCCCGATTAGCGGGGCGACCTACAATGAGCAGTTCTTC. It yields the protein CASSPISGATYNEQFF.

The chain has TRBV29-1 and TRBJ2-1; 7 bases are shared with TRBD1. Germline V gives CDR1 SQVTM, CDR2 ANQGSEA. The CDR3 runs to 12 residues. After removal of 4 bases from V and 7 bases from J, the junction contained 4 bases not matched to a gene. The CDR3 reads CSVVQGVNEQFF. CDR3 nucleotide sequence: TGCAGCGTTGTGCAGGGGGTTAATGAGCAGTTCTTC.

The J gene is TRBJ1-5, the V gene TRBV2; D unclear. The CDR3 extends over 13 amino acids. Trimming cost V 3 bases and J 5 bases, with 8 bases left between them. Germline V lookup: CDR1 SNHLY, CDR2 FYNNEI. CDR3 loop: CASSDQYDQPQHF. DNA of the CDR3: TGTGCCAGCAGTGACCAGTATGATCAGCCCCAGCATTTT.

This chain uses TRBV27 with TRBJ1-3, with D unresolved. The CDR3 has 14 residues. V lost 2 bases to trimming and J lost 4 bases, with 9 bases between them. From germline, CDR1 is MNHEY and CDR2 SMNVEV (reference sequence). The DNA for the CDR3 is TGTGCCAGCAGTTTAGGGCCGAAGGGAAACACCATATATTTT. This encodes CASSLGPKGNTIYF.

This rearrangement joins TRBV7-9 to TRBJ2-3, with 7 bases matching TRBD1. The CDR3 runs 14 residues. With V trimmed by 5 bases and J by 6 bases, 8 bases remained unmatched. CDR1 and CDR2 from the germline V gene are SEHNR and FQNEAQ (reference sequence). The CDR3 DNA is TGTGCCAGCAGCCCTAGACAGGGCAGGGATACGCAGTATTTT. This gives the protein CASSPRQGRDTQYF.

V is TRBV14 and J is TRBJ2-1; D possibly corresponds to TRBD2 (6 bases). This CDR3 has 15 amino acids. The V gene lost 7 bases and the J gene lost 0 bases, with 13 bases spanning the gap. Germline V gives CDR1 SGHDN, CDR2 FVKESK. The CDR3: CASKGGIDSYNEQFF. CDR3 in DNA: TGTGCCAGCAAGGGCGGGATTGACTCCTACAATGAGCAGTTCTTC.